The clone carrying this T cell receptor beta chain appeared a few times. The antigen remains undetermined. Other DNA sequences within the sample encode an identical CDR3. Splitting of CD4+ cells produced CD45RA+ naive and CD45RA-negative memory subsets. Germline values: CDR1 SGHAT, CDR2 FQNNGV. The CDR3 covers 12 residues. With 1 base removed from V and 2 bases from J, the gap between germline ends came to 3 bases. Sequenced by immunoSEQ multiplex PCR; TCRdb stores in-frame clones only, minus some. The table lists roughly 2.5 million clones, around nine tenths of them singletons. This sample stems from a study of shared clonotypes between healthy human individuals. General study points: Among donors, clonotype sharing was expected to be affected by sequencing depth. Having only a few donors restricted how much genetic and exposure-history diversity was captured.

The TCR sequence derives from a man between 18 and 29 years old in good health. Sequenced input: naive CD4+ T cells sorted from blood. Subset of the sample: CD45RA+ positively selected. This chain links TRBV11-2 with TRBJ2-7; unclear D gene. CDR3 sequence (DNA): TGTGCCAGCAGCTTAGCTACCTACGAGCAGTACTTC. Its translation: CASSLATYEQYF.